This entry lists 18 T cell receptor beta chains sequenced from one sample in a study of cytomegalovirus exposure and HLA in healthy donors (dated by TCRdb to between 2016 and 2019). Libraries were prepared through the immunoSEQ multiplex PCR assay. The multiplex PCR relied on a mix of 60 forward primers for TCR Vbeta segments and 13 reverse primers for TCR Jbeta segments. TCRdb re-hosts the immuneACCESS table, in-frame sequences only. Its copies lack some clones; in the studies checked, an unresolved V gene accounts for under half of them, and the cause for the rest is not known. The sample yields 120,000 or so clones; less than 85% were counted once. The ten top clones hold 0.95% to 1.5% of the sample. The specimen sequenced was PBMCs. The receptors derive from a female donor in good health and CMV-seronegative.

CDR3 in DNA: TGTGCCAGTAGTGCAAAGGACAGATCCAGGGGTAATCAGCCCCAGCATTTT. Protein: CASSAKDRSRGNQPQHF. The V call is TRBV19, the J call TRBJ1-5; a weak D match, TRBD1 (6 bases). Trimming stripped 5 bases from V and 4 bases from J, with 21 bases between. The CDR3 covers 17 residues. The germline V gene has CDR1 LNHDA and CDR2 SQIVND (reference sequence). The full variable domain, rest sourced from reference TRBV19 and TRBJ1-5, is DGGITQSPKYLFRKEGQNVTLSCEQNLNHDAMYWYRQDPGQGLRLIYYSQIVNDFQKGDIAEGYSVSREKKESFPLTVTSAQKNPTAFYLCASSAKDRSRGNQPQHFGDGTRLSIL.

Notes on this clone: An end of the junction does not agree with germline; a read error may underlie this. The J gene is TRBJ2-4, the V gene TRBV15, with no clear D. This CDR3 region has 12 residues. CDR1 and CDR2 from the germline V gene are LNHNV and YYDKDF (reference sequence). CDR3 sequence (DNA): TGTGCCACCAGCGAGAGAAAAAACAGTCAGTACTTC. Encoded protein: CATSERKNSQYF. Full variable domain (outside the CDR3, taken from reference TRBV15 and TRBJ2-4): DAMVIQNPRYQVTQFGKPVTLSCSQTLNHNVMYWYQQKSSQAPKLLFHYYDKDFNNEADTPDNFQSRRPNTSFCFLDIRSPGLGDTAMYLCATSERKNSQYFGAGTRLSVL.

CDR3 region: CASYTEFIGGYTF. In nucleotides, the CDR3 is TGTGCCAGTTATACGGAATTCATCGGGGGCTACACCTTC. The genes are TRBV19 and TRBJ1-2; D gene ambiguous. V was shortened by 8 bases and J by 8 bases, with 18 bases between the two germline ends. The CDR3 is made up of 13 amino acids. Germline CDR1 is LNHDA and CDR2 is SQIVND (reference sequence).

This sequence joins TRBV6-5 and TRBJ2-2; 8 bases match TRBD2. After removal of 6 bases from V and 4 bases from J, the junction contained 7 bases not matched to a gene. This CDR3 has 15 amino acids. Germline V gene data show CDR1 as MNHEY and CDR2 as SVGAGI. The CDR3: CASSPNGLATGELFF. DNA of the CDR3: TGTGCCAGCAGCCCAAACGGACTAGCCACCGGGGAGCTGTTTTTT.

The V call is TRBV6-1, the J call TRBJ2-4; maybe TRBD2 (5 bases). V was cut by 2 bases and J by 6 bases, with 11 bases left in between. CDR3 size: 14 residues. Germline CDR1 reads MNHNS; CDR2 reads SASEGT. CDR3 protein: CASSESDLSNIQYF. Here the CDR3 DNA reads TGTGCCAGCAGTGAATCGGACTTATCAAACATTCAGTACTTC.

The chain carries TRBV12-5 and TRBJ2-7; 8 bases line up with TRBD1. Germline V gives CDR1 LGHNT, CDR2 FRNRAP. J lost 3 bases, V lost 3 bases, and 7 bases had no gene match. This CDR3 has 15 amino acids. CDR3 region: CASGFRRQGNYEQYF. In nucleotides, the CDR3 is TGTGCTAGTGGTTTCCGCCGACAGGGGAACTACGAGCAGTACTTC.

This chain links TRBV6-6 with TRBJ2-5, with D perhaps TRBD2 (5 bases). CDR1 is MNHNY, CDR2 SVGAGI, per germline (reference sequence). This CDR3 has 12 residues. Trimming shortened V by 10 bases and J by 5 bases, and 14 bases separated the two germline ends. CDR3 sequence (DNA): TGTGCCACCCGAGAGGGTTGGGAGACCCAGTACTTC. Translation gives CATREGWETQYF.

The genes are TRBV6-5 and TRBJ2-5; 7 nucleotides match TRBD1. The J call is uncertain, as TRBJ2-7 better fits the DNA end. CDR3 length: 15 residues. Germline CDR1 MNHEY, CDR2 SVGAGI. CDR3 nucleotide sequence: TGTGCCAGCACCGCTGCCGGGACAGCAGTCTACGAGCAGTACTTC. Protein sequence: CASTAAGTAVYEQYF.

The chain employs TRBV7-8 and TRBJ2-5, with D tentatively TRBD1 (6 bases). Per the germline V gene, CDR1 is SGHVS and CDR2 is FQNEAQ. V was trimmed by 4 bases and J by 7 bases, leaving 19 bases between them. This CDR3 comprises 15 residues. CDR3: CASSSLQGIRATQYF. In nucleotides, the CDR3 is TGTGCCAGCAGCTCCCTTCAGGGGATCAGGGCGACCCAGTACTTC.

This clone was counted only a few times. This sequence joins TRBV6-4 and TRBJ2-7, with D unresolved. V was shortened by 3 bases and J by 3 bases, with 6 bases between the two germline ends. Germline lookup yields CDR1 MRHNA and CDR2 SNTAGT. CDR3 length equals 12 residues. The CDR3 sequence: CASSEAGYEQYF. The CDR3 coding sequence is TGTGCCAGCAGTGAAGCTGGCTACGAGCAGTACTTC.

J is TRBJ2-7 and V is TRBV19, with TRBD1 matching over 11 bases. This CDR3 is built from 22 residues. The germline gives CDR1 LNHDA, CDR2 SQIVND (reference sequence). J was trimmed by 2 bases and V by 9 bases; bases with no gene match: 30. The CDR3 DNA follows: TGTGCCAGCAACCCTCGCCTGCGTTCGAGGCCCTCGACGGGACAGGGGGCCTACGAGCAGTACTTC. Amino acid sequence: CASNPRLRSRPSTGQGAYEQYF.

This clone was detected a few times. The rearrangement joins TRBV7-2 to TRBJ2-5, with D unresolved. From germline, CDR1 is SGHTA and CDR2 FQGNSA. V was clipped by 3 bases and J by 0 bases, with 8 bases between them. The CDR3 consists of 14 residues. The CDR3 region has the DNA TGTGCCAGCAGCTTGGGCCCGAACCAAGAGACCCAGTACTTC. Translated, it gives CASSLGPNQETQYF.

The rearrangement joins TRBV4-1 to TRBJ2-1; TRBD2 aligns across 10 bases. Germline assignment: CDR1 MGHRA and CDR2 YSYEKL. The ends lost 1 base at V and 1 base at J; junction bases unmatched: 4. The CDR3 sequence is 17 residues long. In nucleotides, the CDR3 is TGCGCCAGCAGCCAAGGGCATAGCGGGAGGTCCTACAATGAGCAGTTCTTC. It translates to CASSQGHSGRSYNEQFF.

V usage is TRBV7-8 and J usage is TRBJ2-2; D not resolved. The germline V gene has CDR1 SGHVS and CDR2 FQNEAQ. The V and J ends lost 1 base and 3 bases respectively, with 12 bases between them. This CDR3 comprises 16 residues. The CDR3 DNA follows: TGTGCCAGCAGCTTAGAGCCCTCCCTCCACACCGGGGAGCTGTTTTTT. Its translation: CASSLEPSLHTGELFF.

A single count supports this clone. The chain combines TRBV5-5 with TRBJ1-3, with a tentative D call TRBD1 (5 bases). The CDR3 runs 15 residues. Germline lookup yields CDR1 SGHKS and CDR2 YYEKEE (reference sequence). Trimming removed 0 bases from V and 3 bases from J, with 10 bases in between. CDR3 DNA: TGTGCCAGCAGCTTGGAGTGGACAAGTGGAAACACCATATATTTT. Its translation: CASSLEWTSGNTIYF.

This clone was detected once. The chain recombines TRBV9 with TRBJ1-3; 11 nucleotides align to TRBD1. V trimming: 0 bases; J trimming: 3 bases; junction bases outside the gene matches: 8. CDR1 SGDLS and CDR2 YYNGEE come from the germline V gene. The length of the CDR3 is 18 residues. For the CDR3, the DNA is TGTGCCAGCAGCGTAGAGGGGGACAGGGGGGGACTTGGAAACACCATATATTTT. Encoded protein: CASSVEGDRGGLGNTIYF.

The CDR3 protein is CASSLGFFGETRKSSGNTIYF. CDR3 nucleotides: TGTGCCAGCAGTTTGGGGTTTTTTGGGGAGACTCGAAAGAGCTCTGGAAACACCATATATTTT. V is TRBV28 and J is TRBJ1-3; D uncertain. The CDR3 is 21 amino acids. The germline V gene has CDR1 MDHEN and CDR2 SYDVKM. V was cut by 3 bases and J by 0 bases, with 27 bases left in between.

The sample holds a few counts of this clone. The CDR3 region is CASSVSGTTYEQYF. DNA of the CDR3: TGTGCCAGCAGCGTATCCGGGACTACTTACGAGCAGTACTTC. The J gene is TRBJ2-7, the V gene TRBV9, with 7 bases that match TRBD2. In germline, CDR1 is SGDLS, CDR2 YYNGEE. The J segment lost 4 bases and the V segment lost 1 base, leaving 5 bases of the junction unmatched. CDR3 length: 14 residues.